The entry below describes one T cell receptor beta chain. This CDR3 has 14 amino acids. Germline assignment: CDR1 SGHNT and CDR2 YYREEE (reference sequence). The trim removed 4 bases at V and 7 bases at J, leaving 10 bases unmatched. The sample belongs to a study of preoperative IRX-2 immunotherapy in early breast cancer. This sample's treatment: preoperative locoregional IRX-2 cytokine immunotherapy. Samples came from a phase Ib trial of preoperative locoregional IRX-2 cytokine immunotherapy. Here immunoSEQ multiplex PCR was the method, and the copy in TCRdb shows in-frame clones only, minus some. The sample lists about 13,000 clones, approximately 91% occurring once.

The source of this sequence is a human donor with breast cancer. This material was collected from a patient treated with IRX-2 immunotherapy. The chain uses TRBV5-4 and TRBJ2-5; 7 bases fit TRBD1. CDR3 region: CASSNTGTEGTQYF. The CDR3 nucleotides read TGTGCCAGCAGCAACACCGGGACAGAGGGGACCCAGTACTTC.